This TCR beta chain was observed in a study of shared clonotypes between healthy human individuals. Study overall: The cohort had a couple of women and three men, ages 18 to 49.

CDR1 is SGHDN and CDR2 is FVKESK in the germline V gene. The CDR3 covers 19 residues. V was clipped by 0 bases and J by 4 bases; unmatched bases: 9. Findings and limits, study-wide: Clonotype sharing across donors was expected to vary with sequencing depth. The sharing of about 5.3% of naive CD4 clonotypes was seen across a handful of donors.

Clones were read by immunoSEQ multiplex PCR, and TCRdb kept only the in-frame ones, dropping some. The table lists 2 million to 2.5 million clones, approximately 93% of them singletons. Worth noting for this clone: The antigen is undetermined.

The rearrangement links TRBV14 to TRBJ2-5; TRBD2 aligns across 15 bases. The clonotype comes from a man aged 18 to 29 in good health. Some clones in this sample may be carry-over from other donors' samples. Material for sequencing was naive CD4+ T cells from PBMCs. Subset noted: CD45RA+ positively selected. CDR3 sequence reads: CASSQDVRTSGRAGETQYF. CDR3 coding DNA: TGTGCCAGCAGCCAAGATGTCCGGACTAGCGGGAGGGCCGGAGAGACCCAGTACTTC.